This T cell receptor beta chain appears in the sequencing data of a study of blood T cell repertoires in COVID-19. Participants were aged about 18 to 89 years from about two dozen US areas. Unmatched junction bases numbered 5, after V lost 3 bases and J lost 3 bases. The CDR3 spans 17 residues. CDR1 is SGHVS and CDR2 is FNYEAQ in the germline V gene. Generated by immunoSEQ multiplex PCR, the TCRdb table keeps only in-frame clones and is missing some. The sample has about 330,000 clones, 70% to 90% seen once. J is TRBJ1-6 and V is TRBV7-6, with TRBD1 identical over 10 bases. The specimen sequenced was PBMCs or T cells enriched from blood (not recorded which). This sequence originates from a woman aged 25 to 39 who had recovered from COVID-19. The CDR3 is CASSLTGTGVYNSPLHF. CDR3 in DNA: TGTGCCAGCAGCTTGACCGGGACAGGGGTCTATAATTCACCCCTCCACTTT.